A selection of T cell receptor beta chains follows, all from one sample in a study of PD-L1 blockade in urothelial cancer. Sequenced by immunoSEQ multiplex PCR; TCRdb stores in-frame clones only, minus some. The table includes about 72,000 clones, roughly 90% detected once. The material sequenced was PBMCs, taken around atezolizumab (anti-PD-L1) treatment. These receptors came from a man between 65 and 80 years old with urothelial cancer. Both conserved end residues are part of each CDR3. The D gene is left open where the match is weak. Clone size appears in some rows only: once, few, many, or a class for an expanded clone.

J gene	V gene	clone size	D gene	CDR3 DNA	CDR3 protein
TRBJ2-3	TRBV28	NA	TRBD2	TGTGCCAGCAGTTTGTGGGCTAGCGGAACAGATACGCAGTATTTT	CASSLWASGTDTQYF
TRBJ2-3	TRBV21-1	NA	NA	TGTGCCAGCAGCAAAGGCGGCGGTTGGGAGAGGGGGGATACGCAGTATTTT	CASSKGGGWERGDTQYF
TRBJ2-5	TRBV7-9	NA	TRBD1	TGTGCCAGCAGCTTAAAAGGGACAGCCCAAGAGACCCAGTACTTC	CASSLKGTAQETQYF
TRBJ2-2	TRBV9	NA	NA	TGTGCCAGCAGCGTAGGGCCTGGGCCGAACCAAGGTAGAGGGAAGGGTACCGGGGAGCTGTTTTTT	CASSVGPGPNQGRGKGTGELFF
TRBJ1-1	TRBV18	NA	NA	TGTGCCAGCTCACCGACCGGGACAACCGGATTGAACACTGAAGCTTTCTTT	CASSPTGTTGLNTEAFF
TRBJ2-1	TRBV5-1	NA	TRBD2	TGCGCCAGCAGCTTGGCCTTTTATGCTAGCGGGAGGGAATCGATCTTC	CASSLAFYASGRESIF
TRBJ1-2	TRBV28	once	NA	TGTGCCAGCAGTTTGACAGACCATGGCTACACCTTC	CASSLTDHGYTF
TRBJ1-5	TRBV27	NA	NA	TGTGCCAGCAGTTTATCCCCGGGGAACAATCAGCCCCAGCATTTT	CASSLSPGNNQPQHF
TRBJ1-5	TRBV19	NA	NA	TGTGCCAGTAGTATAGGGGGAGGGGGAAGCAATCAGCCCCAGCATTTT	CASSIGGGGSNQPQHF
TRBJ2-7	TRBV5-4	NA	TRBD2	TGTGCCAGCAGCCGTAGCGGGAGTGACGAGCAGTACTTC	CASSRSGSDEQYF
TRBJ2-6	TRBV5-1	NA	NA	TGCGCCAGCAGCCTCGGACAGCCTGGGGCCAACGTCCTGACTTTC	CASSLGQPGANVLTF
TRBJ2-1	TRBV6-1	NA	NA	TGTGCCAGCAGTGAATGGGGGCTGGGGAGAACTACGAGAAATGAGCAGTTCTTC	CASSEWGLGRTTRNEQFF
TRBJ2-7	TRBV7-9	NA	NA	TGTGCCAGCAGCCGAGGATTCGAGCAGTACTTC	CASSRGFEQYF
TRBJ1-5	TRBV4-2	NA	NA	TGTGCCAGCAGCCCCGAAAGGGGCCTTGGAGGCAATCAGCCCCAGCATTTT	CASSPERGLGGNQPQHF
TRBJ2-1	TRBV5-1	NA	TRBD2	TGCGCCAGCAGCTTGGTGGCTAGCGGGTCGTACAATGAGCAGTTCTTC	CASSLVASGSYNEQFF
TRBJ2-3	TRBV9	NA	NA	TGTGCCAGCAGCGTAGCGGGAGAAGCAGATACGCAGTATTTT	CASSVAGEADTQYF
TRBJ1-2	TRBV15	NA	NA	TGTGCCACCAGCAGGACTGGGAACTATGGCTACACCTTC	CATSRTGNYGYTF
TRBJ2-5	TRBV25-1	NA	TRBD2	TGTGCCAGCAGTCCCCTAAGCGGGAGGGGGGAGACCCAGTACTTC	CASSPLSGRGETQYF
TRBJ1-1	TRBV7-8	NA	NA	TGTGCCAGCAGCTTAGGTCGGGGAAATCGGAACACTGAAGCTTTCTTT	CASSLGRGNRNTEAFF
TRBJ2-7	TRBV5-6	NA	TRBD2	TGTGCCAGCAGCTTGGGGACTAGCGTGCTTAAACTAGGATCCTACGAGCAGTACTTC	CASSLGTSVLKLGSYEQYF
TRBJ2-1	TRBV5-4	NA	TRBD2	TGTGCCAGCAGCTTGGGGGGCGGGAGTCGCTCCTACAATGAGCAGTTCTTC	CASSLGGGSRSYNEQFF
TRBJ2-6	TRBV7-9	NA	NA	TGTGCCAGCAGCCATAAAATAACTTGGGAGCTTGGTGGGGCCAACGTCCTGACTTTC	CASSHKITWELGGANVLTF
TRBJ2-7	TRBV18	NA	NA	TGTGCCAGCTCACCCCAACAGCGGGCCACCTACGAGCAGTACTTC	CASSPQQRATYEQYF
TRBJ2-7	TRBV5-6	NA	NA	TGTGCCAGCAGCTTGGCCCCGGTAGCTTCCTACGAGCAGTACTTC	CASSLAPVASYEQYF
TRBJ2-7	TRBV7-2	NA	NA	TGTGCCAGCAGTATAACTAGACCCTACGAGCAGTACTTC	CASSITRPYEQYF
TRBJ1-1	TRBV5-6	NA	NA	TGTGCCAGCAGCTCCACAAAGGGGGACACTGAAGCTTTCTTT	CASSSTKGDTEAFF
TRBJ1-5	TRBV28	NA	TRBD1	TGTGCCAGCAGTTTAACAAGCGGACAGGGCAATCAGCCCCAGCATTTT	CASSLTSGQGNQPQHF
TRBJ2-7	TRBV9	NA	NA	TGTGCCAGCAGCGTAACGACAGGTGGCGAGCAGTACTTC	CASSVTTGGEQYF
TRBJ2-5	TRBV5-4	NA	NA	TGTGCCAGCAGCTCAGACAGGTTACAAGAGACCCAGTACTTC	CASSSDRLQETQYF
TRBJ1-4	TRBV6-5	NA	NA	TGTGCCAGCAGTTTCTCCTCAACTAATGAAAAACTGTTTTTT	CASSFSSTNEKLFF
TRBJ2-7	TRBV18	NA	TRBD1	TGTGCCAGCTCACCCACCCGTTTGGACAGGGGTTACGAGCAGTACTTC	CASSPTRLDRGYEQYF
TRBJ2-7	TRBV9	NA	TRBD2	TGTGCCAGCAGCACTAAGCCCGGGACTAGGGGCAACCACGAGCAGTACTTC	CASSTKPGTRGNHEQYF
TRBJ1-1	TRBV11-2	NA	NA	TGTGCCAGCAGCTCCCTTGAAGTAGCCACTGAAGCTTTCTTT	CASSSLEVATEAFF
TRBJ2-1	TRBV4-2	NA	NA	TGTGCCAGCAGCCAAGATGAAGGTAGCGGAGCCAAGAAGTGGCATGAGCAGTTCTTC	CASSQDEGSGAKKWHEQFF
TRBJ1-1	TRBV19	NA	TRBD1	TGTGCCAGTAGCCTGGACAGGGAAGCTTTCTTT	CASSLDREAFF
TRBJ2-7	TRBV27	NA	TRBD1	TGTGCCAGCAGTTTGTCTCACAGGGGGCGGATCGAGCAGTACTTC	CASSLSHRGRIEQYF
TRBJ2-3	TRBV29-1	NA	NA	TGCAGCGTGACCCTAGTAAGTCCAGATACGCAGTATTTT	CSVTLVSPDTQYF
TRBJ2-1	TRBV15	NA	NA	TGTGCCACCAGCAGAGATCAACAGCGGTTCAACAATGAGCAGTTCTTC	CATSRDQQRFNNEQFF
TRBJ2-3	TRBV13	NA	NA	TGTGCCAGCGTCATCGGAGATACGCAGTATTTT	CASVIGDTQYF
TRBJ2-1	TRBV5-1	NA	NA	TGCGCCAGCAGCTTGCAAACAGGGTCGGCTGAGCAGTTCTTC	CASSLQTGSAEQFF
TRBJ1-3	TRBV5-1	NA	NA	TGCGCCAGCAGCTTGGACAACTCTGGAAACACCATATATTTT	CASSLDNSGNTIYF
TRBJ2-1	TRBV10-1	once	NA	TGCGCCAGCAGCGAATTAGGGGTTGAGCAGTTCTTC	CASSELGVEQFF
TRBJ2-7	TRBV14	NA	TRBD2	TGTGCCACTTCGCCTAGCGGGGGTTTTGAGCAGTACTTC	CATSPSGGFEQYF
TRBJ1-5	TRBV15	NA	NA	TGTGCCACCAGCAAGAACAGGGCGCCGACCGACAAGAAGCCCCAGCATTTT	CATSKNRAPTDKKPQHF
TRBJ1-2	TRBV5-4	NA	TRBD1	TGTGCCAGCAGTACTAGACAGGGGCCTAACTATGGCTACACCTTC	CASSTRQGPNYGYTF
TRBJ1-1	TRBV25-1	NA	NA	TGTGCCAGCAGTGAAGATTGGAAGGGGACTGAAGCTTTCTTT	CASSEDWKGTEAFF
TRBJ1-2	TRBV5-4	NA	NA	TGTGCCAGCAGCCCACAGGGTTGGGGCGTCGATGGCTACACCTTC	CASSPQGWGVDGYTF
TRBJ2-1	TRBV19	NA	TRBD2	TGTGCCAGCAAATTAGCGGGAGGGGTCGATGAGCAGTTCTTC	CASKLAGGVDEQFF
TRBJ2-5	TRBV9	NA	NA	TGTGCCAGCAGCGTAGATGGCGTGGGAGAGGAGACCCAGTACTTC	CASSVDGVGEETQYF
TRBJ2-1	TRBV29-1	NA	NA	TGCAGCGTTGTAGGTGGGAGGAGCTATGAGCAGTTCTTC	CSVVGGRSYEQFF
TRBJ2-1	TRBV2	NA	NA	TGTGCCAGCAGTGAAGCTCAGGGAGGTGAGCAGTTCTTC	CASSEAQGGEQFF
TRBJ2-2	TRBV6-4	NA	TRBD1	TGTGCCAGCAGTCCACAGGGGCGAAGGGACACCGGGGAGCTGTTTTTT	CASSPQGRRDTGELFF
TRBJ2-1	TRBV9	NA	TRBD1	TGTGCCAGCAACAAGGACAGGGGCCACAATGAGCAGTTCTTC	CASNKDRGHNEQFF